A selection of T cell receptor beta chains follows, all from one sample in a study of control samples from healthy donors and cancer patients. Libraries were prepared by immunoSEQ multiplex PCR; TCRdb keeps only in-frame clonotypes and omits some of them. There are around 86,000 clones in the sample; 70% to 90% occur only once, and under 2.5% lies in the top ten. Sequenced material: PBMCs. These receptors were taken from a woman aged 60-75 years with head and neck cancer. Both conserved end residues are part of each CDR3. Fields, in order: J gene, clone size, V gene, D gene, CDR3 DNA, CDR3 protein. D genes are given only for firm matches. Not every row has a clone size; where given, it reads once, few, many or a size class.

>TRBJ1-2|NA|TRBV19|NA
TGTGCCAGTAGTATAGCGATCAGGTCTAACTATGGCTACACCTTC
CASSIAIRSNYGYTF
>TRBJ1-5|NA|TRBV19|NA
TGTGCCAGTAGTACACAGGACCAACGAGCGCCCCAGCATTTT
CASSTQDQRAPQHF
>TRBJ2-1|NA|TRBV7-3|NA
TGTGCCAGCAGCTTGACGGGGGGCAAAGAGCTGGGTAATGAGCAGTTCTTC
CASSLTGGKELGNEQFF
>TRBJ1-6|NA|TRBV7-9|NA
TGTGCCAGCAGCTTAACGTCTGATTCACCCCTCCACTTT
CASSLTSDSPLHF
>TRBJ2-4|NA|TRBV5-6|NA
TGTGCCAGCAGCTCCATGCAAGGGGTTGCCAAAAACATTCAGTACTTC
CASSSMQGVAKNIQYF
>TRBJ1-1|once|TRBV18|NA
TGTGCCAGCTCACCATTGGCTGGGGGTAGTACTGAAGCTTTCTTT
CASSPLAGGSTEAFF
>TRBJ2-7|NA|TRBV18|NA
TGTGCCAGCTCACCACCGGTTACCTACGAGCAGTACTTC
CASSPPVTYEQYF
>TRBJ2-1|NA|TRBV6-5|TRBD2
TGTGCCAGCAGACCCGGTAGCGGGAGTTACAATGAGCAGTTCTTC
CASRPGSGSYNEQFF
>TRBJ1-2|NA|TRBV7-8|TRBD1
TGTGCCAGCAGCTTAGCGGGGACAGGGGGAAAAGGCTACACCTTC
CASSLAGTGGKGYTF
>TRBJ2-4|NA|TRBV4-3|TRBD1
TGCGCCAGCAGCCAAGGGACAGGACAACTGGGCATTCAGTACTTC
CASSQGTGQLGIQYF
>TRBJ2-7|NA|TRBV7-7|TRBD2
TGTGCTAGCAGCTTAAGTAGCGGGAGAAATGGCGAGCAGTACTTC
CASSLSSGRNGEQYF
>TRBJ2-5|NA|TRBV7-6|TRBD1
TGTGCCAGCAGCTTTGGACAGGGTTCGGAGACCCAGTACTTC
CASSFGQGSETQYF
>TRBJ1-4|NA|TRBV4-3|NA
TGCGCCAGCAGCGTTGGAGGGCAGAGTGAAAAACTGTTTTTT
CASSVGGQSEKLFF
>TRBJ2-2|few|TRBV7-2|TRBD2
TGTGCCAGCAGCTTAGCGCAAAGCGGGGGGAACACCGGGGAGCTGTTTTTT
CASSLAQSGGNTGELFF
>TRBJ2-5|NA|TRBV5-6|TRBD2
TGTGCCAGCAGCTTGGGGACTAGACAAGAGACCCAGTACTTC
CASSLGTRQETQYF
>TRBJ2-7|NA|TRBV5-4|NA
TGTGCCAGCAGCTTAAGAGGGTCCTCACGCGAGCAGTACTTC
CASSLRGSSREQYF
>TRBJ2-5|NA|TRBV25-1|NA
TGTGCCAGCAGTGAATGGGGAAAAGGGGATCAAGAGACCCAGTACTTC
CASSEWGKGDQETQYF
>TRBJ2-7|NA|TRBV3-1/TRBV3-2|TRBD2
TGTGCCAGCAGCCAAGGACCGGGAGGTCACGAGCAGTACTTC
CASSQGPGGHEQYF
>TRBJ1-2|NA|TRBV30|NA
TGTGCCTGGAGTCCCTCTCGGGATAACTATGGCTACACCTTC
CAWSPSRDNYGYTF
>TRBJ1-5|NA|TRBV11-3|NA
TGTGCCAGCAGCTCCGTGCGGGTCTTCAATCAGCCCCAGCATTTT
CASSSVRVFNQPQHF
>TRBJ2-2|NA|TRBV6-6|TRBD2
TGTGCCAGCATGACTAGCGGGAGGAAGGACACCGGGGAGCTGTTTTTT
CASMTSGRKDTGELFF
>TRBJ2-1|NA|TRBV3-1/TRBV3-2|TRBD2
TGTGCCAGCAGCCAAGTTCGGCGGGCTAGCGGAATGAGAAGGCACAATGAGCAGTTCTTC
CASSQVRRASGMRRHNEQFF
>TRBJ2-1|NA|TRBV11-2|NA
TGTGCCAGCCGGACTTACAATGAGCAGTTCTTC
CASRTYNEQFF
>TRBJ2-1|NA|TRBV7-2|TRBD2
TGTGCCAGCAGCTCAAGGACTAGCGGGATCAATGAGCAGTTCTTC
CASSSRTSGINEQFF
>TRBJ2-3|NA|TRBV10-3|TRBD2
TGTGCCATCAGTGAGCAGCTAGCGGGAGCTGGAGATACGCAGTATTTT
CAISEQLAGAGDTQYF
>TRBJ2-7|NA|TRBV5-4|NA
TGTGCCAGCAGCCTCGGGACAAGAGCCTACGAGCAGTACTTC
CASSLGTRAYEQYF
>TRBJ2-4|NA|TRBV6-5|TRBD1
TGTGCCACCGGGGGACAGGGCGGAAACATTCAGTACTTC
CATGGQGGNIQYF
>TRBJ2-7|NA|TRBV19|TRBD1
TGTGCCAGTAACAGGGGCATCGGCGAGCAGTACTTC
CASNRGIGEQYF
>TRBJ1-5|NA|TRBV7-9|NA
TGTGCCAGCAGCTTAGATGGCGCCAGCAATCAGCCCCAGCATTTT
CASSLDGASNQPQHF
>TRBJ1-5|NA|TRBV3-1/TRBV3-2|NA
TGTGCTAGCAGCCAGGGCTCTCGGGGAAGCAATCAGCCCCAGCATTTT
CASSQGSRGSNQPQHF
>TRBJ2-2|NA|TRBV5-1|TRBD2
TGCGCCAGCAGCTTGGCACTAGCGGGAGTAACCGGGGAGCTGTTTTTT
CASSLALAGVTGELFF
>TRBJ2-1|NA|TRBV27|NA
TGTGCCAGCAGTTTCCTTGCAGGACTCTCCTACAATGAGCAGTTCTTC
CASSFLAGLSYNEQFF
>TRBJ2-7|NA|TRBV9|NA
TGTGCCAGCAGCGTAGATCTTGCAGGCTCCTACGAGCAGTACTTC
CASSVDLAGSYEQYF
>TRBJ1-1|NA|TRBV7-2|NA
TGTGCCAGCAGGAGGGGACCCAACACTGAAGCTTTCTTT
CASRRGPNTEAFF
>TRBJ1-2|NA|TRBV4-2|TRBD1
TGTGCCAGTAGAGGGACAGGAGGGGACTATGGCTACACCTTC
CASRGTGGDYGYTF
>TRBJ2-1|once|TRBV27|TRBD2
TGTGCCAGCAGTTTAGTTGGTAGCGGGAGCTTTGTGGGGCCCTACAATGAGCAGTTCTTC
CASSLVGSGSFVGPYNEQFF
>TRBJ1-1|NA|TRBV12-2|NA
TGTGCAAGTCGCTTACGTAGGAGGGGGCAGGCTGAAGCTTTCTTT
CASRLRRRGQAEAFF
>TRBJ2-5|NA|TRBV19|NA
TGTGCCAGTAGATCGGGGGCGGGGACCCAGTACTTC
CASRSGAGTQYF
>TRBJ2-7|NA|TRBV5-5|NA
TGTGCCAGCAGCTTGGTGGCAGCGCCAGGCTACGAGCAGTACTTC
CASSLVAAPGYEQYF
>TRBJ1-1|NA|TRBV11-3|NA
TGTGCCAGCAGCCGTAACTTGGGCACTGAAGCTTTCTTT
CASSRNLGTEAFF
>TRBJ2-7|NA|TRBV12-3/TRBV12-4|NA
TGTGCCAGCCTAACAGGGGGGGCCTACGAGCAGTACTTC
CASLTGGAYEQYF
>TRBJ2-7|NA|TRBV7-2|NA
TGTGCCAGCAGCCATAGCGGAGCTAGATACGAGCAGTACTTC
CASSHSGARYEQYF
>TRBJ1-3|few|TRBV7-2|NA
TGTGCCAGCAGCTTAGGGGACCCTAGGAACGGAAACACCATATATTTT
CASSLGDPRNGNTIYF
>TRBJ1-1|NA|TRBV27|NA
TGTGCCAGCAGTTTCGGAACTGAAGCTTTCTTT
CASSFGTEAFF
>TRBJ1-1|NA|TRBV30|TRBD1
TGTGCCTGGGGGGACAGGGAGACTGAAGCTTTCTTT
CAWGDRETEAFF
>TRBJ2-5|once|TRBV3-1/TRBV3-2|TRBD2
TGTGCCAGCAGCTATAGAGCGGGAATCCAAGAGACCCAGTACTTC
CASSYRAGIQETQYF
>TRBJ1-1|NA|TRBV4-3|NA
TGCGCCAGCAGCCAATTGGCCGATACGGAAGCTTTCTTT
CASSQLADTEAFF
>TRBJ1-4|NA|TRBV28|NA
TGTGCCAGCAGCCGCGGAGGGACTCTCGAAAAACTGTTTTTT
CASSRGGTLEKLFF
>TRBJ2-3|NA|TRBV11-3|NA
TGTGCCAGCAGCTTGGGACAAAGAGGAGGCACAGATACGCAGTATTTT
CASSLGQRGGTDTQYF
>TRBJ1-5|NA|TRBV6-6|NA
TGTGCCAGCAGTACAAGGAGCAATCAGCCCCAGCATTTT
CASSTRSNQPQHF
>TRBJ2-4|once|TRBV7-2|TRBD1
TGTGCCAGCAGCTTAGTACGACAGGGTACCAAAAACATTCAGTACTTC
CASSLVRQGTKNIQYF
>TRBJ2-5|NA|TRBV29-1|NA
TGCAGCGTCGGACAGGGAGGGGGAGAGACCCAGTACTTC
CSVGQGGGETQYF
>TRBJ2-2|NA|TRBV5-1|NA
TGCGCCAGCAATGCTGGGACACCTTACACCGGGGAGCTGTTTTTT
CASNAGTPYTGELFF